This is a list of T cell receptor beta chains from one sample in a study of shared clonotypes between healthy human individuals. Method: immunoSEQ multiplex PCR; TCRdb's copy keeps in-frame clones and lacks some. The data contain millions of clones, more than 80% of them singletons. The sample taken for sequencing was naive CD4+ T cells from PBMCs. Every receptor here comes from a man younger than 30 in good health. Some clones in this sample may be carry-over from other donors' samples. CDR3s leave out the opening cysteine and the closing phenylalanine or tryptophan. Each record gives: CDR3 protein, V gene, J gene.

CDR3: ASSREQETQY; V: TRBV18; J: TRBJ2-5
CDR3: ASTTGTSGNTIY; V: TRBV28; J: TRBJ1-3
CDR3: ASSLGARENEQY; V: TRBV5-1; J: TRBJ2-7
CDR3: AWSDTSGDSPLH; V: TRBV30; J: TRBJ1-6
CDR3: ASSYAASGTGELF; V: TRBV6-5; J: TRBJ2-2
CDR3: ASSPRTDQETQY; V: TRBV18; J: TRBJ2-5
CDR3: ASSLGIAGGADTQY; V: TRBV7-2; J: TRBJ2-3
CDR3: ASSLGYRGRYNEQF; V: TRBV28; J: TRBJ2-1
CDR3: ASRKLVIENIQY; V: TRBV28; J: TRBJ2-4
CDR3: ASSAAGDGYT; V: TRBV28; J: TRBJ1-2
CDR3: ASSIGGKSSYEQY; V: TRBV19; J: TRBJ2-7
CDR3: ASSETGTVEAF; V: TRBV9; J: TRBJ1-1
CDR3: ASSPLGQGAYEQY; V: TRBV6-5; J: TRBJ2-7
CDR3: ATVKDATGELF; V: TRBV6-1; J: TRBJ2-2